The present T cell receptor beta chain was sequenced within a study of T cell responses to AZD1222 COVID-19 vaccine. Profiling relied on immunoSEQ multiplex PCR, and the TCRdb table lists in-frame clones only, not all of them. The sample lists more than 85,000 clones, about 94% seen once, with 2.9% in the top ten. V was pared by 3 bases and J by 5 bases, with 10 bases between. The CDR3 sequence is 12 residues long. Germline-derived CDR1 and CDR2 are SQVTM and ANQGSEA. As concerns this clone: Its specificity is not known.

Study results and limitations: Once two AZD1222 doses were given, Spike-specific TCR breadth and depth went up.

The sequences come from peripheral blood, collected 28 days after the second AZD1222 dose. This chain joins TRBV29-1 and TRBJ2-5; D remains ambiguous. This sequence originates from an adult who received the AZD1222 COVID-19 vaccine. The CDR3, as DNA: TGCAGCGTTGAGTGGGCCAGCGAGACCCAGTACTTC. Protein sequence: CSVEWASETQYF.